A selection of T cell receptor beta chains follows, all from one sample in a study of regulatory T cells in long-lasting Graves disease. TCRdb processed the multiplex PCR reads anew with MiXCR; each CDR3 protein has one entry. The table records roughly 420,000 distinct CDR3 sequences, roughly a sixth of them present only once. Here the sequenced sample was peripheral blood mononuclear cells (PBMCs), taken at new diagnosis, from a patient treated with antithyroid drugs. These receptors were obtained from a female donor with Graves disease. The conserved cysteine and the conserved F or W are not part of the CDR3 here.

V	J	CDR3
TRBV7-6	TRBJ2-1	ASSFAQGSYNEQF
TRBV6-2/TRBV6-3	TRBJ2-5	ASSAWDRGRSGETQY
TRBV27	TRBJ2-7	ASSLNYPFREQY
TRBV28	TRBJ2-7	ASSSNRGDSYEQY
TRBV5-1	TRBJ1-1	ASSVNPGQGKYTEAF
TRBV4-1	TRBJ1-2	ASSQTGTAYGYT
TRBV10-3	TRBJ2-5	AISLDRGDQY
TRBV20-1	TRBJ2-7	SAATGDSLYEQY
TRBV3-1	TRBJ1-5	ASSQDLGDDQPQH
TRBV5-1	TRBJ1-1	ASSPLGQVGTEAF
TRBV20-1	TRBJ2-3	SAMVSGGRETQY
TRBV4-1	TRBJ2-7	ASSQVPGLAAYEQY